Listed below are T cell receptor beta chains from one sample, sequenced in a study of blood T cell repertoires in COVID-19. TCRdb's copy holds only in-frame clones and misses some; the assay was immunoSEQ multiplex PCR. The sample records fewer than 250,000 clones, around 85% being singletons. Sequencing used peripheral blood. These receptors were obtained from a woman in her seventies with acute or convalescent COVID-19. CDR3s include the opening cysteine and the closing phenylalanine or tryptophan. The order of the fields is V gene, CDR3 length, clone size, D gene, J gene, CDR3 DNA, CDR3 protein. The D gene is left open where the match is weak. Expanded clones are given a class, and other clones once, few, many or no size at all.

TRBV28,13,NA,TRBD1,TRBJ1-5,TGTGCCAGCGTGACAGGGTTCGGTCAGCCCCAGCATTTT,CASVTGFGQPQHF
TRBV19,17,NA,NA,TRBJ2-1,TGTGCCAGTAGTATACTAGGGAGCGGACTCAACCACAATGAGCAGTTCTTC,CASSILGSGLNHNEQFF
TRBV18,14,NA,TRBD1,TRBJ1-6,TGTGCCAGCTCACTGGGACAGGGGGGATCACCCCTCCACTTT,CASSLGQGGSPLHF
TRBV18,15,NA,NA,TRBJ1-3,TGTGCCAGCTCACCAGGACAGCTCTCTGGAAACACCATATATTTT,CASSPGQLSGNTIYF
TRBV5-1,13,NA,NA,TRBJ1-6,TGCGCCAGCAGCTTGGGGGGGCGGGAGGCCCTCCACTTT,CASSLGGREALHF
TRBV6-5,14,few,TRBD1,TRBJ1-5,TGTGCCAGCAGGAATACAGGGGGAAATCAGCCCCAGCATTTT,CASRNTGGNQPQHF
TRBV3-1/TRBV3-2,17,NA,TRBD2,TRBJ2-2,TGTGCCAGCAGCCAGGACTTTAACGGGAGGGCCACCGGGGAGCTGTTTTTT,CASSQDFNGRATGELFF
TRBV6-4,15,NA,NA,TRBJ2-1,TGTGCCAGCAGTAACGATGCGGGGAAAACTAATGAGCAGTTCTTC,CASSNDAGKTNEQFF
TRBV11-2,14,NA,TRBD1,TRBJ2-7,TGTGCCAGCAGCTTAGGGCAGGGGGCGTACGAGCAGTACTTC,CASSLGQGAYEQYF
TRBV7-8,13,NA,TRBD1,TRBJ2-1,TGTGCAACGGGACAGGGGACAAACAATGAGCAGTTCTTC,CATGQGTNNEQFF
TRBV3-1/TRBV3-2,17,NA,TRBD2,TRBJ2-3,TGTGCCAGCAGCCAAGCTGCGGCGGGGGTGGTCACAGATACGCAGTATTTT,CASSQAAAGVVTDTQYF
TRBV27,16,once,TRBD1,TRBJ2-3,TGTGCCAGCAGTGCTGCGACCGGGACAGGCCCAGATACGCAGTATTTT,CASSAATGTGPDTQYF
TRBV19,15,NA,NA,TRBJ2-1,TGTGCCAGTAGTATGCAAGGGGGAGTTTACAATGAGCAGTTCTTC,CASSMQGGVYNEQFF
TRBV7-9,12,NA,NA,TRBJ1-2,TGTGCCAGCCGTCCCGGGGAACGAGGCTACACCTTC,CASRPGERGYTF
TRBV4-1,14,NA,NA,TRBJ1-6,TGCGCCAGCAGCCCCAGGAGGGATAATTCACCCCTCCACTTT,CASSPRRDNSPLHF
TRBV6-5,13,NA,NA,TRBJ1-6,TGTGCCACCGGAAAGAGTAGCAATTCACCCCTCCACTTT,CATGKSSNSPLHF
TRBV5-1,14,NA,TRBD2,TRBJ2-5,TGCGCCAGCAGCTTGGGGACTAGCGGGCAGACCCAGTACTTC,CASSLGTSGQTQYF
TRBV9,17,once,TRBD2,TRBJ2-1,TGTGCCAGCAGCCTAGGGGCGGGGCGGGGGAGGTTTAATGAGCAGTTCTTC,CASSLGAGRGRFNEQFF
TRBV7-8,14,NA,TRBD1,TRBJ1-2,TGTGCCAGCAGCTCGGACAGGGTGGGGAGTGGCTACACCTTC,CASSSDRVGSGYTF
TRBV5-4,14,NA,NA,TRBJ2-1,TGTGCCAGCAGCTTGGAGCCACAGTACAATGAGCAGTTCTTC,CASSLEPQYNEQFF
TRBV18,13,NA,NA,TRBJ2-1,TGTGCCAGCGGACCCGCGGGGTACAATGAGCAGTTCTTC,CASGPAGYNEQFF
TRBV5-1,15,NA,NA,TRBJ1-1,TGCGCCAGCAGCTTGGCCGGGGGAAGTAACACTGAAGCTTTCTTT,CASSLAGGSNTEAFF
TRBV2,14,once,TRBD1,TRBJ1-5,TGTGCCAGCAGAAGGGACAGGGGCAATCAGCCCCAGCATTTT,CASRRDRGNQPQHF
TRBV5-6,15,NA,NA,TRBJ1-1,TGTGCCAGCAGCTCAAACATCGTCCGTAACACTGAAGCTTTCTTT,CASSSNIVRNTEAFF
TRBV3-1/TRBV3-2,15,NA,TRBD2,TRBJ2-1,TGTGCCAGCAGCCAAACACTAGCGGGCCGTGGGGAGCAGTTCTTC,CASSQTLAGRGEQFF
TRBV7-9,12,NA,NA,TRBJ1-1,TGTGCCAGCAGCACTGTCCGGGAACAAGCTTTCTTT,CASSTVREQAFF
TRBV28,12,once,NA,TRBJ1-1,TGTGTGTGTTGGGGGCCCAACACTGAAGCTTTCTTT,CVCWGPNTEAFF
TRBV28,13,NA,NA,TRBJ1-1,TGTGCCAGCAGTCCAGGACTACTTACTGAAGCTTTCTTT,CASSPGLLTEAFF
TRBV28,14,NA,TRBD1,TRBJ2-7,TGTGCCAGCAGTTTGGGGACAGGCATCTACGAGCAGTACTTC,CASSLGTGIYEQYF
TRBV18,17,NA,TRBD2,TRBJ2-1,TGTGCCAGCTCACCTGCCGGCCGGGGGGGCCTGGGCAATGAGCAGTTCTTC,CASSPAGRGGLGNEQFF
TRBV18,14,NA,TRBD1,TRBJ2-7,TGTGCCAGCTCTATACAGGGGTCAACCTACGAGCAGTACTTC,CASSIQGSTYEQYF
TRBV19,19,once,TRBD1,TRBJ1-5,TGTGCCAGTAGATCTCTCGGGACAGGGGCCGTATCGGGAAGTCAGCCCCAGCATTTT,CASRSLGTGAVSGSQPQHF
TRBV24-1,13,NA,NA,TRBJ2-5,TGTGCCACCAGTCGGGGGAGCCAAGAGACCCAGTACTTC,CATSRGSQETQYF
TRBV3-1/TRBV3-2,15,NA,NA,TRBJ2-7,TGTGCCAGCAGCCAAGGTAGAGGCGCCACCTACGAGCAGTACTTC,CASSQGRGATYEQYF
TRBV18,14,NA,TRBD2,TRBJ2-7,TGTGCCAGCTCACCGCGGGGACTAGCGGACGAGCAGTACTTC,CASSPRGLADEQYF
TRBV21-1,17,NA,NA,TRBJ2-1,TGTGCCAGCAGCACTACCGGGACTCCGAGCTCCTACAATGAGCAGTTCTTC,CASSTTGTPSSYNEQFF
TRBV7-9,16,once,TRBD2,TRBJ2-1,TGTGCCAGTGGTGGGGCGGGAGGATTGGGATACAATGAGCAGTTCTTC,CASGGAGGLGYNEQFF
TRBV5-1,13,few,TRBD1,TRBJ2-7,TGCGCCAGCAGCTTGGCCACAGGGGACGAGCAGTACTTC,CASSLATGDEQYF
TRBV28,15,NA,TRBD2,TRBJ2-1,TGTGCCAGCAGTTTGAGGACTAGCGGGAGAGATGAGCAGTTCTTC,CASSLRTSGRDEQFF
TRBV27,15,NA,TRBD1,TRBJ2-7,TGTGCCAGCAGTTTCTCGACAGGGGGCTCCTACGAGCAGTACTTC,CASSFSTGGSYEQYF
TRBV29-1,13,NA,NA,TRBJ2-5,TGCAGCGTCCTATCACAGGGTGGAGAGACCCAGTACTTC,CSVLSQGGETQYF
TRBV7-2,14,NA,NA,TRBJ2-5,TGTGCCAGCAGCTTAGGGCGGAGACAAGAGACCCAGTACTTC,CASSLGRRQETQYF
TRBV7-3,13,NA,NA,TRBJ2-5,TGTGCCAGCAGCTCACAGGCTCAAGAGACCCAGTACTTC,CASSSQAQETQYF
TRBV7-2,12,NA,NA,TRBJ2-3,TGTGCCAGCAGCCCCGGAGCAAATACGCAGTATTTT,CASSPGANTQYF
TRBV29-1,12,NA,NA,TRBJ2-1,TGCAGCGTTGAAGACACAGGGGCGGAGGGGTTCTTC,CSVEDTGAEGFF
TRBV18,18,few,NA,TRBJ2-2,TGTGCCAGCTCACTAACGAGACCGACCGGGTCGGACACCGGGGAGCTGTTTTTT,CASSLTRPTGSDTGELFF
TRBV7-9,12,NA,NA,TRBJ2-1,TGTGCCAGCAATGGACTGTACAATGAGCAGTTCTTC,CASNGLYNEQFF
TRBV11-2,12,NA,NA,TRBJ1-2,TGTGCCAGCAGTCCAATTAACTATGGCTACACCTTC,CASSPINYGYTF
TRBV6-2/TRBV6-3,14,NA,TRBD2,TRBJ2-7,TGTGCCAGCAGTTACCAGCGGGAGGGGTACGAGCAGTACTTC,CASSYQREGYEQYF
TRBV12-5,13,NA,NA,TRBJ1-3,TGTGCTAGTGGTTTCTTGGCCGGAAACACCATATATTTT,CASGFLAGNTIYF
TRBV5-1,17,NA,TRBD2,TRBJ2-1,TGCGCCAGCAGCTTGGTCCCACTAGCGGGGGCTTACAATGAGCAGTTCTTC,CASSLVPLAGAYNEQFF
TRBV5-1,15,NA,TRBD2,TRBJ2-1,TGCGCCAGCACCCGGGGGGGACGAGGTGGTAATGAGCAGTTCTTC,CASTRGGRGGNEQFF
TRBV12-5,14,NA,TRBD1,TRBJ2-2,TGTGCTAGTGGTTTTGGACAGGGGGCCTGGGAGCTGTTTTTT,CASGFGQGAWELFF